This T cell receptor beta chain appears in the sequencing data of a study of T cell repertoires in cytomegalovirus infection. TCRdb ran MiXCR on the reads and lists one entry per CDR3 protein. The data contain 250,000 to 300,000 distinct CDR3 sequences, about 25% of them singletons. This clonotype was seen at least ten times. V was pared by 5 bases and J by 0 bases, with 8 bases between. This CDR3 is built from 14 residues. Germline CDR1 reads SGHTA; CDR2 reads FQGNSA. This chain joins TRBV7-2 and TRBJ1-5; D is undetermined. Specimen: PBMCs. This sequence originates from a human donor in good health (CMV status not recorded). Some clones in this sample may be carry-over from other donors' samples. The CDR3, as DNA: TGTGCCAGCAGCCGCACAAGTAGCAATCAGCCCCAGCATTTT. It translates to CASSRTSSNQPQHF.